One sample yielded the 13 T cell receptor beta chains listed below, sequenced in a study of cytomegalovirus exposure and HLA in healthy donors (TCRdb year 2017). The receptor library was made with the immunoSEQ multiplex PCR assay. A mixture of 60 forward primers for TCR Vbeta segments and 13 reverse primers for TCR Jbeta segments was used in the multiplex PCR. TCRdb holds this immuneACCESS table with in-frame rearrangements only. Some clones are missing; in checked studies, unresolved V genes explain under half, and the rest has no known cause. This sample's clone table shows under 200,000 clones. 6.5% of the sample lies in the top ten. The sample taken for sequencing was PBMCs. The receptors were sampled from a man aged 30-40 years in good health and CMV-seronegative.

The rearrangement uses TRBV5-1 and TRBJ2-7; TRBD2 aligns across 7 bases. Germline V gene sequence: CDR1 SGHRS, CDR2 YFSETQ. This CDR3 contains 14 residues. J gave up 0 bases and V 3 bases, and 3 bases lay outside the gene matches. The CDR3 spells CASSSQRDSYEQYF. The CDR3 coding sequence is TGCGCCAGCAGCTCCCAGCGGGACTCCTACGAGCAGTACTTC.

The CDR3 region is CASSSETSGGYEQYF. Here the CDR3 DNA reads TGTGCCAGCAGCTCGGAGACTAGCGGGGGGTACGAGCAGTACTTC. This chain uses TRBV11-3 with TRBJ2-7, with TRBD2 matching over 13 bases. Per germline, CDR1 SGHNT and CDR2 YENEEA. CDR3 length equals 15 residues. With V trimmed by 4 bases and J by 4 bases, 4 bases remained unmatched.

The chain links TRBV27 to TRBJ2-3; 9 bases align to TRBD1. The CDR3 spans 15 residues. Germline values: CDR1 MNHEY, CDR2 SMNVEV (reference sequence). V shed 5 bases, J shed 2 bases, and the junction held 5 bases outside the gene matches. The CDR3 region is CASSPGQGYTDTQYF. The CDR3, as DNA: TGTGCCAGCAGTCCTGGACAGGGGTACACAGATACGCAGTATTTT.

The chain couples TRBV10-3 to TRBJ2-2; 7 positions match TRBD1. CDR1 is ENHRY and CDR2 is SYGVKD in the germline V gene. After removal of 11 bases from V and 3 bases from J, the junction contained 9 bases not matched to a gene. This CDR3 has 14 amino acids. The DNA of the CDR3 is TGTGCCTCCACAGGGGTAGAGGACACCGGGGAGCTGTTTTTT. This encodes CASTGVEDTGELFF.

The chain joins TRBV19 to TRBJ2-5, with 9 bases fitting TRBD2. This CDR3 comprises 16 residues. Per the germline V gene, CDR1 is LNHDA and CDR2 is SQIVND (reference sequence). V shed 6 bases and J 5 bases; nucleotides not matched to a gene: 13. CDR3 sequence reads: CASSPFQSGGRETQYF. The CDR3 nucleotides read TGTGCCAGTAGCCCGTTCCAAAGCGGGGGGCGGGAGACCCAGTACTTC.

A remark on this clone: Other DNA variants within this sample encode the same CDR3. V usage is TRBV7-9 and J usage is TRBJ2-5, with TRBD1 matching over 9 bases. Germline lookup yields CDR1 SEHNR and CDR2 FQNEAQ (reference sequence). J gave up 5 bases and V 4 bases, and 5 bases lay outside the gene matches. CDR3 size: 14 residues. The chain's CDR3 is CASSSTGGWETQYF. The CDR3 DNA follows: TGTGCCAGCAGCTCAACAGGGGGCTGGGAGACCCAGTACTTC. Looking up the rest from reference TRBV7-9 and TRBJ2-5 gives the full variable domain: DTGVSQNPRHKITKRGQNVTFRCDPISEHNRLYWYRQTLGQGPEFLTYFQNEAQLEKSRLLSDRFSAERPKGSFSTLEIQRTEQGDSAMYLCASSSTGGWETQYFGPGTRLLVL.

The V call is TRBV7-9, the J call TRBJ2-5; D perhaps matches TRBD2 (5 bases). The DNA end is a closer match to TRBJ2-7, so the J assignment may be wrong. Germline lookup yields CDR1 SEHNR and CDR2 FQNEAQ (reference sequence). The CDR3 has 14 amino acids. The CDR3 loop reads CASSLVTGKHEQYF. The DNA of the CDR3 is TGTGCCAGCAGCTTAGTGACGGGGAAGCACGAGCAGTACTTC.

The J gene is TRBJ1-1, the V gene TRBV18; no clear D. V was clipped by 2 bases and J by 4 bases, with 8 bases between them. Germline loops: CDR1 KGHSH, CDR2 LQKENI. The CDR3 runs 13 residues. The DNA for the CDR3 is TGTGCCAGCTCACCAGGGCCTGCCACTGAAGCTTTCTTT. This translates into CASSPGPATEAFF.

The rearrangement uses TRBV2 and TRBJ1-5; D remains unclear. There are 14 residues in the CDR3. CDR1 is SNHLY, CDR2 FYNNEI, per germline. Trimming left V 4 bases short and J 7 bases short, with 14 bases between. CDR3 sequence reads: CASSGVSPAQPQHF. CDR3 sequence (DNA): TGTGCCAGCAGTGGTGTCAGCCCAGCGCAGCCCCAGCATTTT.

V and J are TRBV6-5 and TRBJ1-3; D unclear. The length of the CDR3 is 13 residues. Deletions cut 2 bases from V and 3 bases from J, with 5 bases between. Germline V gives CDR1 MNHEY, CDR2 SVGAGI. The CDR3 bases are TGTGCCAGCAGTTACCCCCGTGGAAACACCATATATTTT. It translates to CASSYPRGNTIYF.

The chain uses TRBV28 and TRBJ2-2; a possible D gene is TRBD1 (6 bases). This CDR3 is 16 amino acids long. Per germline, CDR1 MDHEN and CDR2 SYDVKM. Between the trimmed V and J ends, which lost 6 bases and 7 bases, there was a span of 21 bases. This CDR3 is CASSREQGGSNGELFF. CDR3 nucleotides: TGTGCCAGCAGCCGTGAACAGGGCGGATCGAACGGGGAGCTGTTTTTT.

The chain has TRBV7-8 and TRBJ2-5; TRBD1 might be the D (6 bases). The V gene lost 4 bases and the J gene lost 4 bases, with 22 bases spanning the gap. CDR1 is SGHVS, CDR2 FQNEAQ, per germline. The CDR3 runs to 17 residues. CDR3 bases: TGTGCCAGCAGCTGGAGGCAAGGTCAGGGGTCTGGAGAGACCCAGTACTTC. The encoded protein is CASSWRQGQGSGETQYF. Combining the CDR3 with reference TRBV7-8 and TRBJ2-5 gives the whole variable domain GAGVSQSPRYKVAKRGQDVALRCDPISGHVSLFWYQQALGQGPEFLTYFQNEAQLDKSGLPSDRFFAERPEGSVSTLKIQRTQQEDSAVYLCASSWRQGQGSGETQYFGPGTRLLVL.

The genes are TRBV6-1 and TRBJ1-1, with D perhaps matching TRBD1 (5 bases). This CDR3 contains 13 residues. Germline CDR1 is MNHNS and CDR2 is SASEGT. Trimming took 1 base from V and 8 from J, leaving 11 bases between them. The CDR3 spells CASSEEQGLEAFF. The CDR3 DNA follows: TGTGCCAGCAGTGAAGAGCAGGGACTGGAAGCTTTCTTT.